The TCR beta chain described here comes from a study of regulatory T cells in long-lasting Graves disease. Overall study: Graves' patients, diagnosed recently, had received antithyroid drugs under 3 months. Study findings and constraints: Among samples with persistent disease, TRBV28, TRBJ1-2 and TRBJ2-5 were favored.

Relying on iRepertoire HTBI primers and Arm-PCR of CDR3 regions, the team built TCR beta libraries. TCRdb redid the calling of the multiplex PCR reads with MiXCR, one entry per CDR3 protein. This table holds a few hundred thousand distinct CDR3 sequences, about 15% found once. Trimming pared 1 base from V and 5 bases from J, leaving 14 bases between. The CDR3 contains 15 residues. Germline V CDR1 and CDR2: LNHDA, SQIVND (reference sequence). This clonotype appeared many times. Its target is not known. Time point meaning: newly diagnosed GD, antithyroid drugs for less than 3 months. PBMC RNA was the source of the TCR library. The sample was also reused in another study, on T cells in Graves' hyperthyroidism and ophthalmopathy. This second report adds: Together with thyroid ultrasound, orbital computed tomography, serum thyroxine and TRAb, clinical symptoms were used for diagnoses. Blood also contained most expanded thyroid clonotypes above 0.001.

Source: peripheral blood mononuclear cells (PBMCs), taken at new diagnosis, from a patient treated with antithyroid drugs. This TCR came from a woman in her forties or fifties with Graves disease. V usage is TRBV19 and J usage is TRBJ1-1, with D unresolved. This CDR3 reads CASSIVGGVRTEAFF. CDR3 DNA: TGTGCCAGTAGTATAGTCGGCGGCGTCAGGACTGAAGCTTTCTTT.